These T cell receptor beta chains were read from a single sample in a study of tumor-infiltrating lymphocytes in primary liver carcinoma. One entry per CDR3 protein results from TCRdb running MiXCR on the multiplex PCR reads. In the table there are about 54,000 distinct CDR3 sequences, about 80% of which are singletons. The sequencing input was liver tumor tissue from sampling region 2. These receptors all come from a middle-aged man with primary liver carcinoma and hepatitis B virus infection. Both conserved end residues are part of each CDR3. A D gene is named only where the DNA matches it firmly. Not all rows give a size; the values are once, few, many and, for expanded clones, a class.

18 | once | TRBJ2-7 | . | TRBV6-1 | CASSTTVGWRLTSYEQYF | TGTGCCAGCAGTACTACAGTCGGCTGGCGCCTGACCTCCTACGAGCAGTACTTC
13 | . | TRBJ1-2 | . | TRBV6-5 | CANTRAPRRGYTF | TGTGCCAACACCAGAGCGCCGCGACGTGGCTACACCTTC
14 | few | TRBJ1-5 | TRBD1 | TRBV20-1 | CSAPEGGLYQPQHF | TGCAGTGCCCCCGAAGGGGGCCTATATCAGCCCCAGCATTTT
14 | . | TRBJ2-3 | . | TRBV2 | CPSSDTAGPGTQYF | TGTCCCAGCAGTGATACCGCCGGGCCGGGTACGCAGTATTTT
11 | . | TRBJ1-2 | . | TRBV13 | CASSLGQGPTF | TGTGCCAGCAGCTTAGGACAGGGCCCCACGTTC
14 | few | TRBJ2-1 | TRBD2 | TRBV29-1 | CSVPKAGGPNEQFF | TGCAGCGTCCCCAAAGCGGGAGGGCCTAATGAGCAGTTCTTC
14 | . | TRBJ1-2 | . | TRBV6-1 | CTSSEQGPMGGYTF | TGTACCAGCAGTGAACAGGGACCTATGGGTGGCTACACGTTC
13 | . | TRBJ2-3 | . | TRBV11-3 | CASSAIRGDTQYF | TGTGCCAGTAGCGCCATACGGGGCGATACGCAGTATTTT
14 | once | TRBJ2-2 | . | TRBV12-3/TRBV12-4 | CANGLAKNTGELSF | TGTGCCAATGGGCTAGCGAAGAACACCGGGGAGCTGTCTTTT
14 | . | TRBJ2-5 | . | TRBV5-4 | CASSSSVSLETRYF | TGTGCCAGCAGCTCGAGTGTCAGTTTGGAGACCCGGTACTTC
11 | many | TRBJ2-7 | TRBD2 | TRBV29-1 | CSGGGVAGQYF | TGCAGCGGGGGGGGAGTAGCCGGGCAGTACTTC
16 | . | TRBJ2-1 | . | TRBV30 | CAWMGGDRRSYNGQFF | TGTGCCTGGATGGGGGGGGACAGGAGGTCCTACAATGGGCAGTTCTTC
15 | . | TRBJ1-2 | TRBD1 | TRBV28 | CASTTGLGTASGYTF | TGTGCCAGCACTACCGGACTCGGGACAGCCAGTGGCTACACCTTC
11 | . | TRBJ2-1 | . | TRBV29-1 | CSVEGSHEQFF | TGCAGCGTTGAAGGGAGCCATGAGCAGTTCTTC
17 | . | TRBJ2-6 | . | TRBV11-2 | CASTLTSGSSGANALTF | TGTGCCAGCACCCTCACTTCCGGGAGCTCTGGGGCCAACGCCCTGACTTTC
14 | . | TRBJ2-7 | . | TRBV10-1 | CASSGTGPGYEQYF | TGCGCCAGCAGTGGGACTGGCCCAGGTTACGAGCAATACTTC
18 | . | TRBJ2-7 | . | TRBV7-9 | CASNSSRSGTGRIYEQYF | TGTGCCAGCAACTCGAGTCGATCGGGGACTGGGAGAATATACGAGCAGTACTTC
13 | few | TRBJ2-1 | . | TRBV7-9 | CASRPNMEDEQFF | TGTGCCAGCAGACCGAACATGGAGGATGAGCAGTTCTTC
13 | . | TRBJ2-7 | . | TRBV7-9 | CARSPSSSYEQCF | TGTGCCAGGAGCCCTTCCTCCTCCTACGAGCAGTGCTTC
16 | once | TRBJ2-5 | TRBD1 | TRBV7-9 | CASSSRDRSVQETQYF | TGTGCCAGCAGCTCGAGGGACAGGAGTGTTCAAGAGACCCAGTACTTC
17 | . | TRBJ2-3 | . | TRBV5-4 | CASSLNAPTGGTDTQYF | TGTGCCAGCAGCTTGAACGCTCCAACGGGAGGCACAGATACGCAGTATTTT
15 | . | TRBJ2-7 | . | TRBV11-2 | CSSGQYSVGGYEQYF | TGTTCCAGCGGCCAATATTCGGTAGGGGGCTACGAGCAGTACTTC
14 | . | TRBJ2-7 | TRBD1 | TRBV29-1 | CSIITGGSAYKQYF | TGCAGCATTATAACAGGGGGCAGCGCCTACAAGCAGTACTTC
16 | . | TRBJ1-6 | . | TRBV6-1 | CASSETLRGRNSPLHF | TGTGCTAGCAGTGAAACGCTCCGTGGCAGAAACTCACCCCTCCACTTT
17 | many | TRBJ2-1 | . | TRBV28 | CASSFPRVGGSYNEQFF | TGTGCCAGCAGTTTCCCTAGAGTTGGAGGATCCTACAATGAGCAGTTCTTC
15 | many | TRBJ2-5 | TRBD1 | TRBV30 | CAWSVGQALSQAQYF | TGTGCCTGGAGTGTGGGACAGGCCCTATCTCAGGCCCAGTACTTC
14 | few | TRBJ2-7 | . | TRBV7-9 | CASSSDTPHYEQYF | TGTGCCAGCAGCTCGGACACCCCCCACTACGAGCAGTACTTC
12 | . | TRBJ1-1 | . | TRBV29-1 | CSVASQETEAFF | TGCAGCGTTGCCAGTCAGGAGACTGAGGCTTTCTTT
13 | . | TRBJ2-1 | TRBD2 | TRBV6-1 | CASSEGGGVEQFF | TGTGCCAGCAGTGAAGGGGGGGGGGTCGAGCAGTTCTTC
13 | many | TRBJ2-5 | . | TRBV10-3 | CAISGDRRETQYF | TGTGCCATCAGTGGAGACAGGAGGGAGACCCAGTACTTC
13 | . | TRBJ2-1 | . | TRBV2 | CAGYKVKANEQFF | TGTGCCGGCTACAAGGTGAAGGCCAATGAGCAGTTCTTC
13 | . | TRBJ1-2 | . | TRBV4-1 | CASSESANYDYTF | TGCGCGAGCAGCGAGTCAGCTAACTATGACTACACCTTC
16 | . | TRBJ2-1 | TRBD2 | TRBV12-3/TRBV12-4 | CAGNPFGLAGGNEQFF | TGTGCCGGCAACCCCTTCGGACTAGCGGGGGGCAATGAGCAGTTCTTC
14 | . | TRBJ2-7 | TRBD1 | TRBV4-1 | CASILMGTGYEQYF | TGCGCCAGCATCCTGATGGGGACAGGATACGAGCAGTACTTC
11 | many | TRBJ1-1 | . | TRBV5-6 | CASSLNTEAFF | TGTGCCAGCAGCTTGAACACTGAAGCTTTCTTT
15 | many | TRBJ2-1 | . | TRBV21-1 | CASSIGGGTYNEQFF | TGTGCCAGCAGCATAGGGGGAGGAACCTACAATGAGCAGTTCTTC
15 | many | TRBJ2-2 | TRBD2 | TRBV6-5 | CASSYKPRGAGELFF | TGTGCCAGCAGTTACAAACCCCGGGGGGCCGGGGAGCTGTTTTTT
15 | . | TRBJ2-7 | TRBD2 | TRBV4-1 | CASSHTSVRTYEQYF | TGCGCCAGCAGCCATACTAGCGTGAGGACTTACGAGCAGTACTTC
17 | many | TRBJ2-5 | TRBD2 | TRBV4-2 | CASSPWSGGPDQETQYF | TGTGCCAGCAGCCCCTGGTCGGGGGGGCCAGACCAAGAGACCCAGTACTTC
15 | . | TRBJ2-7 | . | TRBV6-5 | CASNRETRSSYEQYF | TGTGCCAGCAATAGAGAAACTCGGAGCTCCTACGAGCAATACTTC
15 | . | TRBJ2-1 | . | TRBV7-8 | CASSRGLPGLNEQFF | TGTGCCAGCAGCCGAGGACTACCGGGTCTCAATGAGCAGTTCTTC
15 | . | TRBJ2-1 | TRBD2 | TRBV6-6 | CTMSESSGGSTGQFF | TGTACCATGAGTGAGTCTAGCGGGGGCTCTACCGGGCAGTTCTTC
17 | . | TRBJ2-1 | . | TRBV28 | CDSSPSFGRGNYNEQFF | TGTGACAGCAGCCCCTCATTCGGAAGGGGGAACTACAATGAGCAGTTCTTC
14 | . | TRBJ2-7 | TRBD1 | TRBV29-1 | CGVIRGGSPYEQYF | TGCGGGGTTATAAGAGGGGGCAGCCCCTACGAGCAGTACTTC
14 | few | TRBJ2-7 | . | TRBV12-3/TRBV12-4 | CAGSLGTGSYEQYF | TGTGCCGGCAGTTTAGGGACGGGCTCCTACGAGCAATACTTC
13 | . | TRBJ2-7 | TRBD2 | TRBV10-3 | CAISRLADHGQYF | TGTGCCATCAGTAGGCTAGCGGACCACGGGCAGTACTTC